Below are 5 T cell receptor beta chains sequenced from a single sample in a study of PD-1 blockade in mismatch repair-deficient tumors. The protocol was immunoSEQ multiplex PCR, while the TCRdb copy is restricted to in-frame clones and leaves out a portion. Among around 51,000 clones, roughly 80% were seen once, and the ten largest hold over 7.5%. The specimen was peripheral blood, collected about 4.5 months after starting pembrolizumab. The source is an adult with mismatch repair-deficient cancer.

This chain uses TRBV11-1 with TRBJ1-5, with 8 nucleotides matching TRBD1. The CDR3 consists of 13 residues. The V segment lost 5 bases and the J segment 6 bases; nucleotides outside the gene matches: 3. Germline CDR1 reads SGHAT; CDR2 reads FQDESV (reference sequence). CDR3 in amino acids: CASSQGQGQPQHF. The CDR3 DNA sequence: TGTGCCAGCAGCCAAGGACAGGGTCAGCCCCAGCATTTT. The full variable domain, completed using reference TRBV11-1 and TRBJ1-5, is EAEVAQSPRYKITEKSQAVAFWCDPISGHATLYWYRQILGQGPELLVQFQDESVVDDSQLPKDRFSAERLKGVDSTLKIQPAELGDSAMYLCASSQGQGQPQHFGDGTRLSIL.

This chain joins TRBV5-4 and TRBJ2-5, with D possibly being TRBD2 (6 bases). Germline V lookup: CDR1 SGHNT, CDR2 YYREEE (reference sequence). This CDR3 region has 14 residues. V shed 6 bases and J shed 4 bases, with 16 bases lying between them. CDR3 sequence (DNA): TGTGCCAGCAACCCAGGGCGGGATCCAGAGACCCAGTACTTC. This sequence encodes CASNPGRDPETQYF.

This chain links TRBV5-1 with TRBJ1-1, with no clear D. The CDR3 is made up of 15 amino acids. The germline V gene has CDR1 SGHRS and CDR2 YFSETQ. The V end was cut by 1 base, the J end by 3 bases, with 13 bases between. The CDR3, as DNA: TGCGCCAGCAGCTTGTTTGGGAATGATGACACTGAAGCTTTCTTT. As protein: CASSLFGNDDTEAFF.

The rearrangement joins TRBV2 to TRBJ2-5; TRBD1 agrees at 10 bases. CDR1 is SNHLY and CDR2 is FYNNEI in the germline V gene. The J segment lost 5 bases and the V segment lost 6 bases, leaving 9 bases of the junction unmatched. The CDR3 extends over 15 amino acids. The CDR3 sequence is CASRGGTGARETQYF. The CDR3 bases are TGTGCCAGCAGGGGGGGGACAGGGGCACGGGAGACCCAGTACTTC.

The CDR3 reads CAWSGVRGQGVNEQFF. The CDR3 region has the DNA TGTGCCTGGAGTGGGGTCCGGGGACAGGGCGTCAATGAGCAGTTCTTC. This chain uses TRBV30 with TRBJ2-1; 9 nucleotides line up with TRBD1. Losses at the gene ends were 1 base for V and 6 bases for J; bases not matched to a gene: 10. From germline, CDR1 is GTSNPN and CDR2 SVGIG (reference sequence). There are 16 residues in the CDR3. Complete variable domain (other parts from reference TRBV30 and TRBJ2-1): SQTIHQWPATLVQPVGSPLSLECTVEGTSNPNLYWYRQAAGRGLQLLFYSVGIGQISSEVPQNLSASRPQDRQFILSSKKLLLSDSGFYLCAWSGVRGQGVNEQFFGPGTRLTVL.